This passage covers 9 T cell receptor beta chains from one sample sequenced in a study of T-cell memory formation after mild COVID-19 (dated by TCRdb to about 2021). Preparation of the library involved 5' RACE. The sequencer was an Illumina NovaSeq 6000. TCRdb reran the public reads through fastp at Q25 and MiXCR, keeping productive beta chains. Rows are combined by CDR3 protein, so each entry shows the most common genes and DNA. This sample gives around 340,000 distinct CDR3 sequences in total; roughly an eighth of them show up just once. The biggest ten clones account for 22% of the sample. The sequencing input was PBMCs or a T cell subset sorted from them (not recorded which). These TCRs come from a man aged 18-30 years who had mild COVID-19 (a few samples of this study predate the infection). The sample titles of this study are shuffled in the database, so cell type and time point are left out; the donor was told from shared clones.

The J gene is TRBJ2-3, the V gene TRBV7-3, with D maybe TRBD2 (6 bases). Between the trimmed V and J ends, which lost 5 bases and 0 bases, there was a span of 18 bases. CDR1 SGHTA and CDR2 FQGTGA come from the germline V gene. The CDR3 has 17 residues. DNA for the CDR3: TGTGCCAGCAGCCCCATCCCCGGAGGGGCTAGCACAGATACGCAGTATTTT. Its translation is CASSPIPGGASTDTQYF.

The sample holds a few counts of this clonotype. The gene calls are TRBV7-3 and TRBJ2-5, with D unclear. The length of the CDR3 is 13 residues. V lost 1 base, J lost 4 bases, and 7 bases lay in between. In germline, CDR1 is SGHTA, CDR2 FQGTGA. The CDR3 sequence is CASSLMVLETQYF. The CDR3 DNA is TGTGCCAGCAGCTTAATGGTGTTAGAGACCCAGTACTTC.

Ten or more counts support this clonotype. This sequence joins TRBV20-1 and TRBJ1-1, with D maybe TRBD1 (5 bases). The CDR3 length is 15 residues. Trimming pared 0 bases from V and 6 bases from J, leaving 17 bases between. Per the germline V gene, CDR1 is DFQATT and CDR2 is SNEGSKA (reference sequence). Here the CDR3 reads CSARDGRGRVAEAFF. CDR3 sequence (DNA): TGCAGTGCTAGAGATGGTAGGGGAAGGGTGGCTGAAGCTTTCTTT.

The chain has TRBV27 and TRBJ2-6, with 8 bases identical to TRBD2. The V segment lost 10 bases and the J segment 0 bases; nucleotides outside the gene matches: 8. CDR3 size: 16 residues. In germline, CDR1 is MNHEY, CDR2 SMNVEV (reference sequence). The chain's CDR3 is CATSGRESSGANVLTF. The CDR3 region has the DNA TGTGCCACCTCCGGGAGGGAAAGCTCTGGGGCCAACGTCCTGACTTTC.

The CDR3 DNA sequence: TGTGCCAGCAGCCCCGGACAGGGGGGCTACGAGCAGTACGTC. Amino acids: CASSPGQGGYEQYV. The chain is built from TRBV3-1 and TRBJ2-7; 10 bases align to TRBD1. Germline V lookup: CDR1 LGHDT, CDR2 YNNKEL (reference sequence). The CDR3 extends over 14 amino acids. J gave up 3 bases and V 4 bases, and 3 bases lay outside the gene matches.

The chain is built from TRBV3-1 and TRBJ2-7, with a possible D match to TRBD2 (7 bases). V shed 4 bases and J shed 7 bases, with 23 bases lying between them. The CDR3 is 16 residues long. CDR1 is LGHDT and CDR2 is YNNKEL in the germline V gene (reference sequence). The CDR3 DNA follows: TGTGCCAGCAGCCGCTCGAGAGGGGGGGCGCAGAGAGAGCAGTACTTC. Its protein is CASSRSRGGAQREQYF.

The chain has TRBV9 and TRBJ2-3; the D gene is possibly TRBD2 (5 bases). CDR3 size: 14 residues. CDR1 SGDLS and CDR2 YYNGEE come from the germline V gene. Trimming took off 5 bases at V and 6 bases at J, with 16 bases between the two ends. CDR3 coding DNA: TGTGCCAGCAGTCCACCCCGGGGATGGGATACGCAGTATTTT. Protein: CASSPPRGWDTQYF.

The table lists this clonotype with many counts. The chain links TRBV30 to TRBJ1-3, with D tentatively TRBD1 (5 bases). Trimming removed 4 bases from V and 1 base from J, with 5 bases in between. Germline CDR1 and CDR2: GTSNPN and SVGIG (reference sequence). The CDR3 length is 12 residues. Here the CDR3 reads CAWTGSGNTIYF. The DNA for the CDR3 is TGTGCCTGGACAGGGTCTGGAAACACCATATATTTT.

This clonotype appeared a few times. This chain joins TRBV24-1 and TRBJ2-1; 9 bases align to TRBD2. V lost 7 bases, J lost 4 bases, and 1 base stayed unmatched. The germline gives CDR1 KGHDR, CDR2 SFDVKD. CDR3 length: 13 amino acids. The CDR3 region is CATRAGGYNEQFF. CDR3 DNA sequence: TGTGCCACCAGGGCGGGGGGGTACAATGAGCAGTTCTTC.